Each of the 19 T cell receptor beta chains below was sequenced from the same sample in a study of T-cell reconstitution after alpha-beta-depleted transplantation in children. Preparation of the TCRbeta library was carried out with unique molecular identifiers. One entry per CDR3 protein, called by TCRdb with MiXCR from the PCR reads. The sample includes 450,000 to 550,000 distinct CDR3 sequences, 10% to 12% of them seen just once. The source was PBMCs, mostly from graft donor cells, collected 180 days after TCRalphabeta/CD19-depleted stem cell transplant. The receptors were gathered from a female patient between 2 and 15 years old who had a stem cell transplant for aplastic anemia, so the T cells may come from the graft donor.

The table lists this clonotype with many counts. The gene calls are TRBV29-1 and TRBJ2-1; the D is unclear. V lost 8 bases to trimming and J lost 1 base, with 12 bases between them. CDR3 length: 13 residues. Looked up from germline, CDR1 is SQVTM and CDR2 is ANQGSEA. In DNA, the CDR3 is TGCAGCCCTAGGGCAGGTTCCTACAATGAGCAGTTCTTC. Residues: CSPRAGSYNEQFF.

There are a few counts of this clonotype. The chain carries TRBV19 and TRBJ1-1; no clear D. CDR1 is LNHDA and CDR2 is SQIVND in the germline V gene (reference sequence). Trimming cost V 3 bases and J 2 bases, with 7 bases left between them. This CDR3 comprises 13 residues. The DNA of the CDR3 is TGTGCCAGTAGTATGTTGTCAAACACTGAAGCTTTCTTT. Amino acids: CASSMLSNTEAFF. Full variable domain (rest looked up from reference TRBV19 and TRBJ1-1): DGGITQSPKYLFRKEGQNVTLSCEQNLNHDAMYWYRQDPGQGLRLIYYSQIVNDFQKGDIAEGYSVSREKKESFPLTVTSAQKNPTAFYLCASSMLSNTEAFFGQGTRLTVV.

This clonotype occurred a few times. The chain is built from TRBV21-1 and TRBJ1-1. TRBV21-1 is marked as a pseudogene. This CDR3 has 14 residues. CDR3 DNA: TGTGCCAGCTCTCTACTGGGGGAGGACACTGAAGCTTTCTTT. Protein: CASSLLGEDTEAFF.

As DNA, the CDR3 is TGTGCCACCAGCAGAGATCCCGGGACTAGCGGGAGTACGAGGAGTAATGAGCAGTTCTTC. This codes for CATSRDPGTSGSTRSNEQFF. The rearrangement links TRBV15 to TRBJ2-1; 14 nucleotides align to TRBD2. Germline CDR1 LNHNV, CDR2 YYDKDF (reference sequence). The V gene end was trimmed by 0 bases and the J gene end by 7 bases; junction bases not matched to a gene: 14. The CDR3 runs 20 residues.

At least ten counts were recorded for this clonotype. This chain joins TRBV5-5 and TRBJ2-7, with D perhaps matching TRBD1 (5 bases). The germline gives CDR1 SGHKS, CDR2 YYEKEE (reference sequence). The CDR3 runs 18 residues. The ends were cut back, 1 base at V and 5 bases at J, with 25 bases in the middle. CDR3 DNA: TGTGCCAGCAGCTTGCTCCTCTCGCCGGCAGGGCCGCGTGACGAGCAGTACTTC. This gives the protein CASSLLLSPAGPRDEQYF.

This clonotype was recorded a few times. The chain combines TRBV5-1 with TRBJ1-5, with no clear D. This CDR3 spans 13 amino acids. In germline, CDR1 is SGHRS, CDR2 YFSETQ. Trimming pared 0 bases from V and 5 bases from J, leaving 6 bases between. The CDR3 sequence is CASSLGIDQPQHF. CDR3 DNA sequence: TGCGCCAGCAGCTTGGGGATTGATCAGCCCCAGCATTTT.

In this sample, this clonotype turned up a few times. The chain carries TRBV5-1 and TRBJ1-1, with 7 positions matching TRBD1. CDR3 length equals 15 residues. The V and J ends lost 4 bases and 4 bases, in that order; junction bases with no gene match: 10. Germline values: CDR1 SGHRS, CDR2 YFSETQ. The CDR3 sequence: CASSPLDRLGTEAFF. CDR3 nucleotides: TGCGCCAGCAGCCCTTTGGACAGGTTGGGCACTGAAGCTTTCTTT. The complete variable domain, with remaining parts taken from reference TRBV5-1 and TRBJ1-1, reads KAGVTQTPRYLIKTRGQQVTLSCSPISGHRSVSWYQQTPGQGLQFLFEYFSETQRNKGNFPGRFSGRQFSNSRSEMNVSTLELGDSALYLCASSPLDRLGTEAFFGQGTRLTVV.

The chain joins TRBV12-3 or TRBV12-4 to TRBJ2-2; D is undetermined. The CDR3 covers 17 residues. V was shortened by 3 bases and J by 0 bases, with 14 bases between the two germline ends. CDR3 in DNA: TGTGCCAGCAGTTTGGGCAGAGCCCTTACGAACACCGGGGAGCTGTTTTTT. This encodes CASSLGRALTNTGELFF.

This clonotype has only a few counts. This rearrangement joins TRBV7-9 to TRBJ2-7, with TRBD2 identical over 8 bases. V was clipped by 1 base and J by 2 bases; unmatched bases: 4. The CDR3 loop spans 15 amino acids. Germline V gives CDR1 SEHNR, CDR2 FQNEAQ (reference sequence). The CDR3 reads CASSLGGAGAYEQYV. In DNA, the CDR3 is TGTGCCAGCAGCTTAGGGGGAGCGGGAGCCTACGAGCAGTACGTC.

This clonotype was recorded at least ten times. The chain uses TRBV4-1 and TRBJ2-7; TRBD1 is a possible D gene (6 bases). Germline assignment: CDR1 MGHRA and CDR2 YSYEKL. This CDR3 has 14 amino acids. V was pared by 0 bases and J by 1 base, with 7 bases between. CDR3 nucleotides: TGCGCCAGCAGCCAAGACAGGGGTTCCTACGAGCAGTACGTC. It yields the protein CASSQDRGSYEQYV.

V usage is TRBV19 and J usage is TRBJ2-1, with D tentatively TRBD2 (6 bases). V lost 1 base, J lost 0 bases, and 16 bases lay in between. This CDR3 comprises 18 residues. CDR1 and CDR2 from the germline V gene are LNHDA and SQIVND (reference sequence). The chain's CDR3 is CASSIGASEWSSYNEQFF. The CDR3 nucleotides read TGTGCCAGTAGTATAGGGGCTAGCGAGTGGAGCTCCTACAATGAGCAGTTCTTC.

This chain uses TRBV5-1 with TRBJ2-2; TRBD2 aligns across 12 bases. Trimming cost V 4 bases and J 6 bases; bases outside gene matches: 4. Germline V CDR1 and CDR2: SGHRS, YFSETQ. The CDR3 sequence is 15 residues long. The CDR3 DNA is TGCGCCAGCAGCGACCGGACTAGCGGGGCCGGGGAGCTGTTTTTT. Residues: CASSDRTSGAGELFF.

The chain has TRBV7-9 and TRBJ1-2; 8 bases map to TRBD1. The length of the CDR3 is 13 residues. The V gene's germline CDR1 is SEHNR and CDR2 FQNEAQ (reference sequence). With V trimmed by 5 bases and J by 8 bases, 7 bases remained unmatched. CDR3 sequence: CASSQGQGRGYTF. CDR3 nucleotide sequence: TGTGCCAGCAGCCAAGGACAGGGCCGGGGCTACACCTTC.

The sample holds a few counts of this clonotype. V and J are TRBV7-9 and TRBJ2-3; a possible D gene is TRBD1 (6 bases). Germline V gene sequence: CDR1 SEHNR, CDR2 FQNEAQ (reference sequence). V was clipped by 2 bases and J by 2 bases, with 11 bases between them. This CDR3 is 15 amino acids long. The CDR3 loop reads CASSLLDSLTDTQYF. The CDR3 nucleotides read TGTGCCAGCAGCTTACTGGACAGCCTCACAGATACGCAGTATTTT.

The table lists this clonotype with many counts. The V gene is TRBV6-2 or TRBV6-3, the J gene TRBJ2-7, with a tentative D call TRBD2 (5 bases). The CDR3 loop spans 13 amino acids. Germline loops: CDR1 MNHEY, CDR2 SVGEGT. V lost 0 bases and J 3 bases, leaving 6 bases between the germline ends. The CDR3 here is CASSYSGSYEQYV. The CDR3 DNA sequence: TGTGCCAGCAGTTACTCGGGGAGCTACGAGCAGTACGTC.

Only a few counts were recorded for this clonotype. The chain employs TRBV14 and TRBJ2-5, with D possibly being TRBD1 (6 bases). V was cut by 4 bases and J by 2 bases, with 8 bases left in between. The CDR3 runs 13 residues. Germline V gives CDR1 SGHDN, CDR2 FVKESK. The CDR3 DNA reads as TGTGCCAGCAGCCGGGACACTCAAGAGACCCAGTACTTC. It yields the protein CASSRDTQETQYF.

This clonotype was seen repeatedly, ten times or more. V usage is TRBV20-1 and J usage is TRBJ1-2, with 7 nucleotides matching TRBD1. The CDR3 has 11 amino acids. Germline assignment: CDR1 DFQATT and CDR2 SNEGSKA (reference sequence). The DNA for the CDR3 is TGCAGCGCGGGACAGAACTATGGCTACACCTTC. Translating gives CSAGQNYGYTF.

This clonotype showed up just a few times. This chain links TRBV9 with TRBJ1-5; a weak D match, TRBD1 (5 bases). V shed 3 bases and J shed 0 bases, with 7 bases lying between them. The CDR3 runs to 14 residues. From germline, CDR1 is SGDLS and CDR2 YYNGEE. DNA of the CDR3: TGTGCCAGCAGCGGGGGGGATAGCAATCAGCCCCAGCATTTT. This translates into CASSGGDSNQPQHF.

This clonotype was observed a few times. This sequence joins TRBV5-5 and TRBJ2-7; 7 nucleotides align to TRBD1. CDR3 size: 14 residues. The ends lost 4 bases at V and 3 bases at J; junction bases unmatched: 7. Germline assignment: CDR1 SGHKS and CDR2 YYEKEE (reference sequence). CDR3 coding DNA: TGTGCCAGCAGCACGCACCAGGGGGACTACGAGCAGTACGTC. Amino acid sequence: CASSTHQGDYEQYV.